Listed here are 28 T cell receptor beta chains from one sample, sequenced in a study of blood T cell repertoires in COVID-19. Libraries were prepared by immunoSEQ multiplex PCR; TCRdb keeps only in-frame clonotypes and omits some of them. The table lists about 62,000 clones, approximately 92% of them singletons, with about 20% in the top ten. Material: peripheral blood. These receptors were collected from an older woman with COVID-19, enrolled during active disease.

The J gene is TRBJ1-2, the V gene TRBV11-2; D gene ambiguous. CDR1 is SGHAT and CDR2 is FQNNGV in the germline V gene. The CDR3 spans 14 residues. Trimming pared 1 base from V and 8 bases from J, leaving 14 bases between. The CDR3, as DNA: TGTGCCAGCAGCTTAGCTCGCGCTGCGGAGGGCTACACCTTC. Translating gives CASSLARAAEGYTF.

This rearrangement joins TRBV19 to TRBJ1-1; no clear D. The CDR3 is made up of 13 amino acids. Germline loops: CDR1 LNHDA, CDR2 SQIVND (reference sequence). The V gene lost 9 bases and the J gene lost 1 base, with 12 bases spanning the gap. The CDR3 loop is CASRRVSNTEAFF. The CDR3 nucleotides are TGTGCCAGCAGACGGGTTTCGAACACTGAAGCTTTCTTT.

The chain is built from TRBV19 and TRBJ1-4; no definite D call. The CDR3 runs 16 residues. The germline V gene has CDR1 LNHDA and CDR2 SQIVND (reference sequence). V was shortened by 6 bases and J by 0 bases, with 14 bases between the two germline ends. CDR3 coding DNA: TGTGCCAGTAGCCAACTACGACCCGCAACTAATGAAAAACTGTTTTTT. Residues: CASSQLRPATNEKLFF.

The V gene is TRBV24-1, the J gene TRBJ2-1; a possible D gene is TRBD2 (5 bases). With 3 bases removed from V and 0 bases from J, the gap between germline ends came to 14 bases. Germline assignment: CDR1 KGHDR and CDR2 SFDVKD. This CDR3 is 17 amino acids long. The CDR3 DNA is TGTGCCACCAGTGATCCCCGGGGTTCCAGCTCCTACAATGAGCAGTTCTTC. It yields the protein CATSDPRGSSSYNEQFF.

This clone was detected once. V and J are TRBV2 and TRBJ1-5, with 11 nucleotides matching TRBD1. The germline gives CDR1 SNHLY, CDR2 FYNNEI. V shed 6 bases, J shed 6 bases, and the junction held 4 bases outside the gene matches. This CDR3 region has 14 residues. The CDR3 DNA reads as TGTGCCAGCAGGGACAGGGGGCAAGGTCAGCCCCAGCATTTT. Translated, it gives CASRDRGQGQPQHF. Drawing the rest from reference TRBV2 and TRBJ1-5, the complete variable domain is EPEVTQTPSHQVTQMGQEVILRCVPISNHLYFYWYRQILGQKVEFLVSFYNNEISEKSEIFDDQFSVERPDGSNFTLKIRSTKLEDSAMYFCASRDRGQGQPQHFGDGTRLSIL.

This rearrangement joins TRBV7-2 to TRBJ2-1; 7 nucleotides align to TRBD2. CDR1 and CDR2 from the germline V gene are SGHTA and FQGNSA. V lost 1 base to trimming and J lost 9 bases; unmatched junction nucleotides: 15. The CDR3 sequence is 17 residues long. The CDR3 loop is CASSLDAGSVTGGEQFF. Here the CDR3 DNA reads TGTGCCAGCAGCTTAGACGCAGGTTCGGTAACGGGGGGTGAGCAGTTCTTC.

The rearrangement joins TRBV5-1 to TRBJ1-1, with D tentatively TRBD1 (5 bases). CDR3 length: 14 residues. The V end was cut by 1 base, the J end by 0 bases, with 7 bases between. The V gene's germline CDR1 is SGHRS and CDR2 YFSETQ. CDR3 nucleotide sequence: TGCGCCAGCAGCTTGACAGGAATGAACACTGAAGCTTTCTTT. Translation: CASSLTGMNTEAFF.

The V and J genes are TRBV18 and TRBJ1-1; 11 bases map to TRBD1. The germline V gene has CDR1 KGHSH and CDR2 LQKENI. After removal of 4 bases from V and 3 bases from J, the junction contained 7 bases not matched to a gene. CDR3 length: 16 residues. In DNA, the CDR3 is TGTGCCAGCTCACTCTCAGGGGGACAGGGGGACACTGAAGCTTTCTTT. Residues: CASSLSGGQGDTEAFF.

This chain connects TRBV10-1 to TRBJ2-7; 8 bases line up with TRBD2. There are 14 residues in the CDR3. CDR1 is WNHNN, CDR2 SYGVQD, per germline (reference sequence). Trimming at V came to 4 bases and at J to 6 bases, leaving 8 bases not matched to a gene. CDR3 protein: CASSASGLVGEQYF. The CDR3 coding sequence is TGCGCCAGCAGTGCTAGCGGGCTCGTTGGCGAGCAGTACTTC.

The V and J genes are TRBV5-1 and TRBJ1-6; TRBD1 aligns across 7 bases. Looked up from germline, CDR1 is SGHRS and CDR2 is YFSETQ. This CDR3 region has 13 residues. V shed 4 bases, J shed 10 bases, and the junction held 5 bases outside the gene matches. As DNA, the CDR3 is TGCGCCAGCAGCCCGGACAGGCCGTCACCCCTCCACTTT. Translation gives CASSPDRPSPLHF.

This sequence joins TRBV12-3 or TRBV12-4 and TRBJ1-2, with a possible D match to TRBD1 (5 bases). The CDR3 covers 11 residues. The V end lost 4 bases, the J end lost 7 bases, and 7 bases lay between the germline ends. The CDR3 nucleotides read TGTGCCAGCAGTTCAGGGTTTGGCTACACCTTC. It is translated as CASSSGFGYTF.

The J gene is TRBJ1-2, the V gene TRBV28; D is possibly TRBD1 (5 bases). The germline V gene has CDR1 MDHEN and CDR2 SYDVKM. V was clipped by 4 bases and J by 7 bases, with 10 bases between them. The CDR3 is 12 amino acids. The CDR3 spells CASSSGLGGYTF. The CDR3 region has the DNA TGTGCCAGCAGTTCAGGGTTGGGTGGCTACACCTTC.

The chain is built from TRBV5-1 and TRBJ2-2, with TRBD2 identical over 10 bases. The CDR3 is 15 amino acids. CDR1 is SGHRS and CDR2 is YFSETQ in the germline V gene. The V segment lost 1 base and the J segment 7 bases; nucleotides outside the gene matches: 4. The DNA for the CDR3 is TGCGCCAGCAGCTTGAGCGGGAGGGCCGACGGGGAGCTGTTTTTT. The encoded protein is CASSLSGRADGELFF.

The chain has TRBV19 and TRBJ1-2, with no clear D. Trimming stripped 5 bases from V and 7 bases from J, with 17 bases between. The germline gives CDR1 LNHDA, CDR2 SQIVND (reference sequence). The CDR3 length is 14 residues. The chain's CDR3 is CASSVSAGGLGYTF. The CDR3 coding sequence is TGTGCCAGTAGTGTAAGTGCAGGAGGCCTTGGCTACACCTTC.

CDR3 region: CASSLSGTYNEQFF. DNA for the CDR3: TGCGCCAGCAGCTTGAGCGGGACCTACAATGAGCAGTTCTTC. This chain connects TRBV5-1 to TRBJ2-1; 7 bases line up with TRBD2. There are 14 residues in the CDR3. The V gene end was trimmed by 1 base and the J gene end by 2 bases; junction bases not matched to a gene: 0. Germline CDR1 reads SGHRS; CDR2 reads YFSETQ.

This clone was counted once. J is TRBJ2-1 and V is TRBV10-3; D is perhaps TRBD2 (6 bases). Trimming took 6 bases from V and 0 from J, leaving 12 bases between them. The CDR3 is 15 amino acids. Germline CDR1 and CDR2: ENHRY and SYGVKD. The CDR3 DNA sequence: TGTGCCATCAGGTCCTTAGCGGTCTCCTACAATGAGCAGTTCTTC. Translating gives CAIRSLAVSYNEQFF.

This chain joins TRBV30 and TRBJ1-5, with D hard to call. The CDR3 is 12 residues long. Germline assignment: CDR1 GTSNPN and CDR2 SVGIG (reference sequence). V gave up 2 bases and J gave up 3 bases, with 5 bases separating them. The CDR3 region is CAWSTPNQPQHF. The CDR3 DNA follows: TGTGCCTGGAGTACACCCAATCAGCCCCAGCATTTT.

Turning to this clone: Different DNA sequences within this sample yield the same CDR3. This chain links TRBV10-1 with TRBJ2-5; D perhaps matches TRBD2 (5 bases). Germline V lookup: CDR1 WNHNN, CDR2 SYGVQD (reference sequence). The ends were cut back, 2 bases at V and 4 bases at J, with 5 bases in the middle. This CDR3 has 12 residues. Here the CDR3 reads CASSESGETQYF. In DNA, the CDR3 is TGCGCCAGCAGTGAGAGCGGAGAGACCCAGTACTTC.

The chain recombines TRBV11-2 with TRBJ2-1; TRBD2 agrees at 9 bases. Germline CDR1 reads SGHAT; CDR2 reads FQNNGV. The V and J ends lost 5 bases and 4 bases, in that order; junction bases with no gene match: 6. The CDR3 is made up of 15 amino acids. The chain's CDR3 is CASSTLSGRYNEQFF. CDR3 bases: TGTGCCAGCAGCACCCTAAGCGGGAGGTACAATGAGCAGTTCTTC.

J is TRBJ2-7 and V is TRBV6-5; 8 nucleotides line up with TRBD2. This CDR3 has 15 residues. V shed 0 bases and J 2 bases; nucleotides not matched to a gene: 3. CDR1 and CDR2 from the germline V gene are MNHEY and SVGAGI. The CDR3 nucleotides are TGTGCCAGCAGTTACTCAGGAGCGGGGGCCTACGAGCAGTACTTC. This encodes CASSYSGAGAYEQYF.

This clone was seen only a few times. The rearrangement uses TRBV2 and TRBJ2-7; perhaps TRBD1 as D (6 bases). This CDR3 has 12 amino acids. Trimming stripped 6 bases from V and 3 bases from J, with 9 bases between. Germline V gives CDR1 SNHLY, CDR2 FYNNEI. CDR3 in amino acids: CASRMDSYEQYF. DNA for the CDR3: TGTGCCAGCAGGATGGACAGCTACGAGCAGTACTTC.

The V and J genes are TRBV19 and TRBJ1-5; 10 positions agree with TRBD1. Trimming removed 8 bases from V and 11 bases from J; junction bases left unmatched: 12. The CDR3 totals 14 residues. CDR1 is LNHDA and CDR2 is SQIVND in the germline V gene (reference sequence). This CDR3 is CASLDRGGPRAQHF. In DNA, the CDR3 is TGTGCCAGTTTGGACAGGGGGGGACCGAGGGCCCAGCATTTT.

CDR3 coding DNA: TGTGCCACCAGTGATTCACAATTTACTCCGGGACAAGGAAGGGACAATGAAGCTTTCTTT. Its translation: CATSDSQFTPGQGRDNEAFF. The chain couples TRBV24-1 to TRBJ1-1; perhaps TRBD1 as D (6 bases). The length of the CDR3 is 20 residues. Trimming took off 2 bases at V and 7 bases at J, with 31 bases between the two ends. Germline loops: CDR1 KGHDR, CDR2 SFDVKD.

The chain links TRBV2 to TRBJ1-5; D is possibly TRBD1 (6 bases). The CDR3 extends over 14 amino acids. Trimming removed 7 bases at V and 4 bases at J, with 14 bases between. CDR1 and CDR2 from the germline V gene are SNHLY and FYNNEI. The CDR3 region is CASTSTRGNQPQHF. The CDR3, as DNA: TGTGCCAGCACCTCCACCAGGGGTAATCAGCCCCAGCATTTT.

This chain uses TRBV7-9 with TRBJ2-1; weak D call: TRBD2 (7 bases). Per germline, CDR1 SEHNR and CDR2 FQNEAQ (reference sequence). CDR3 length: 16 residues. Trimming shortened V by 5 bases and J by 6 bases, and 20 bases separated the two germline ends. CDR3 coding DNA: TGTGCCAGCAGCCTTGGGGGGGCCTGGGCATCCAATGAGCAGTTCTTC. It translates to CASSLGGAWASNEQFF.

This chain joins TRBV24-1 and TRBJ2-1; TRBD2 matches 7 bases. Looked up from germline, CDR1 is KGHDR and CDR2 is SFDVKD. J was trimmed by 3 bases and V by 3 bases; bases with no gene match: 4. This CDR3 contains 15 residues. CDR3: CATSDARTSYNEQFF. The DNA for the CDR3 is TGTGCCACCAGTGATGCCCGGACTAGCTACAATGAGCAGTTCTTC.

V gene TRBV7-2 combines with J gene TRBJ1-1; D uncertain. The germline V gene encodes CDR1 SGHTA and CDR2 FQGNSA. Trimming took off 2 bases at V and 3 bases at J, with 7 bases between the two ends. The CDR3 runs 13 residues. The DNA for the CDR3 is TGTGCCAGCAGCTTAACCGGGTACACTGAAGCTTTCTTT. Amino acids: CASSLTGYTEAFF.

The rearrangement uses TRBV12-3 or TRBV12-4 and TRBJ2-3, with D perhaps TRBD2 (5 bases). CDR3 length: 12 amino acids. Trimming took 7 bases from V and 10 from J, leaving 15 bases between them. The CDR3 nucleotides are TGTGCCAGCACCGACGGACTCGCCGCGCAGTATTTT. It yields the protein CASTDGLAAQYF.